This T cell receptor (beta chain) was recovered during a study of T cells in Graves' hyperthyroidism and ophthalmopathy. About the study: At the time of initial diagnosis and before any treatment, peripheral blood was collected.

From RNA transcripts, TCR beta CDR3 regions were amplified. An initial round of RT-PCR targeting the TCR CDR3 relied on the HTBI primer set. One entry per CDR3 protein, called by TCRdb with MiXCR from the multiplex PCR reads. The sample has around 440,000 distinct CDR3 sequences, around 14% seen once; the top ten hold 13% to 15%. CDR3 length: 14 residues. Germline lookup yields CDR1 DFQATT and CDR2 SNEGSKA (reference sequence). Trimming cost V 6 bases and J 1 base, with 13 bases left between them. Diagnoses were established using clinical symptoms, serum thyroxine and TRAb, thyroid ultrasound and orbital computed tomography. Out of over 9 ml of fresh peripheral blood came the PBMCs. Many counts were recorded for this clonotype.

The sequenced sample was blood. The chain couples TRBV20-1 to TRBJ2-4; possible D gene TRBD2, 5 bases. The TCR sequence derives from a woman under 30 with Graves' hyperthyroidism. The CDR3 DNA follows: TGCAGTGCACCGTGGGAGAGGGCCAAAAACATTCAGTACTTC. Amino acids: CSAPWERAKNIQYF.